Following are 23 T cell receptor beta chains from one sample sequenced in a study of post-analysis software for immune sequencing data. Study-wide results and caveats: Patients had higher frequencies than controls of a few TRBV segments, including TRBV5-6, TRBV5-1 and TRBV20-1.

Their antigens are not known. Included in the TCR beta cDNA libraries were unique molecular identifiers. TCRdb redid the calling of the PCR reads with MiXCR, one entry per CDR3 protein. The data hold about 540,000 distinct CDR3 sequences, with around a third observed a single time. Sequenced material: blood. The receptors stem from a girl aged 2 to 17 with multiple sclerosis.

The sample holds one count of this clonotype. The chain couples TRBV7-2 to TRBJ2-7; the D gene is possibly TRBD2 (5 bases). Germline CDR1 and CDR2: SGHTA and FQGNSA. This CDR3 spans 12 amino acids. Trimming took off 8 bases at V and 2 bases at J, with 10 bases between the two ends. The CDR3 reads CASGGGAYEQYF. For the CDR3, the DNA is TGTGCCAGCGGAGGCGGAGCCTACGAGCAGTACTTC.

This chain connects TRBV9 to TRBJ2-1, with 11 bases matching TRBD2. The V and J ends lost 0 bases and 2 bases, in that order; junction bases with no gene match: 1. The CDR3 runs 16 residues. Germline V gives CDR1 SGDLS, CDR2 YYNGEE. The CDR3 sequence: CASSVVAGGPYNEQFF. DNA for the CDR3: TGTGCCAGCAGCGTAGTAGCGGGGGGGCCCTACAATGAGCAGTTCTTC. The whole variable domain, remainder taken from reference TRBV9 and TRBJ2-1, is DSGVTQTPKHLITATGQRVTLRCSPRSGDLSVYWYQQSLDQGLQFLIQYYNGEERAKGNILERFSAQQFPDLHSELNLSSLELGDSALYFCASSVVAGGPYNEQFFGPGTRLTVL.

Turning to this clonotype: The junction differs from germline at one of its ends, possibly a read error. The CDR3 nucleotides read TGTGCCAGCATAAGGGGATTCGCCGGGGAGCGGTTTTTT. Protein sequence: CASIRGFAGERFF. This chain joins TRBV6-1 and TRBJ2-2; TRBD1 or TRBD2 may be the D gene (5 bases each). This CDR3 comprises 13 residues. CDR1 and CDR2 from the germline V gene are MNHNS and SASEGT.

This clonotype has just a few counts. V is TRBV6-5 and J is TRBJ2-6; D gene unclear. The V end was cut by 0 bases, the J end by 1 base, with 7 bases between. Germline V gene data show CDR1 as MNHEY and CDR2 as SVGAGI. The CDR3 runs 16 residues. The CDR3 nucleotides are TGTGCCAGCAGTTACTCAAGGGTGTCTGGGGCCAACGTCCTGACTTTC. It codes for CASSYSRVSGANVLTF.

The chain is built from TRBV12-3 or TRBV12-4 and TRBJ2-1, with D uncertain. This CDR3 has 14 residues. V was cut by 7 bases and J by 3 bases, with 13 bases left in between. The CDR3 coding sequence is TGTGCCAGCACCCCTTCTAGGGTCTACAATGAGCAGTTCTTC. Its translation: CASTPSRVYNEQFF.

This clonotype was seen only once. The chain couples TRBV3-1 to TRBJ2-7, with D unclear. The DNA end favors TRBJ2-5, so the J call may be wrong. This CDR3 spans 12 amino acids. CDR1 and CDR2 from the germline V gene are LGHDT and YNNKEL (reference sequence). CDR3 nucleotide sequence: TGTGCCAGCACCTTCTCCGGCGAGACCCAGTACTTC. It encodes CASTFSGETQYF.

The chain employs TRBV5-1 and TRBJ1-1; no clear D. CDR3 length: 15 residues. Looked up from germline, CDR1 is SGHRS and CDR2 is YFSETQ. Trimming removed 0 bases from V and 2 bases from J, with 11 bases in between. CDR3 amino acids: CASSLGGTENTEAFF. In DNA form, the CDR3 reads TGCGCCAGCAGCTTGGGTGGTACAGAAAACACTGAAGCTTTCTTT.

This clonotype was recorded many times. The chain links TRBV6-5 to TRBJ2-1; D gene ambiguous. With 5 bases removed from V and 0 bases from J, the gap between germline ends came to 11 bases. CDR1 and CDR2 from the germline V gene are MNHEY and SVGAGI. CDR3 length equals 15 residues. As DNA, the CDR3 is TGTGCCAGCAGTCTTACTACGAGCTCCTACAATGAGCAGTTCTTC. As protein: CASSLTTSSYNEQFF.

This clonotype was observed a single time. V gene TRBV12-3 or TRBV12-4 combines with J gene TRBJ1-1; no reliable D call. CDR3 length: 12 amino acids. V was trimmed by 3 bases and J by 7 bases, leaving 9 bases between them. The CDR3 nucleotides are TGTGCCAGCAGTTTTTTTACCAGTGAAGCTTTCTTT. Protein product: CASSFFTSEAFF.

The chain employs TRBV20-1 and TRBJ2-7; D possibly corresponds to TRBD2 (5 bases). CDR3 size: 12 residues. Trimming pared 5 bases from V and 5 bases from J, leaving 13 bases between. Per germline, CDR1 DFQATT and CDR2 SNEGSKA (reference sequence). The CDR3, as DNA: TGCAGTGCTCCGTTGGCGGGCCACGAGCAGTACTTC. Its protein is CSAPLAGHEQYF.

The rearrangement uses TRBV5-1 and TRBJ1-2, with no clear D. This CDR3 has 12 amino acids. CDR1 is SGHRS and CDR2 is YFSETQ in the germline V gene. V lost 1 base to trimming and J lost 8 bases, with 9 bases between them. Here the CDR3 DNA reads TGCGCCAGCAGCTTGTCTTCGGGAGGCTACACCTTC. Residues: CASSLSSGGYTF. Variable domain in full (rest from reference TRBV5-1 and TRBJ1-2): KAGVTQTPRYLIKTRGQQVTLSCSPISGHRSVSWYQQTPGQGLQFLFEYFSETQRNKGNFPGRFSGRQFSNSRSEMNVSTLELGDSALYLCASSLSSGGYTFGSGTRLTVV.

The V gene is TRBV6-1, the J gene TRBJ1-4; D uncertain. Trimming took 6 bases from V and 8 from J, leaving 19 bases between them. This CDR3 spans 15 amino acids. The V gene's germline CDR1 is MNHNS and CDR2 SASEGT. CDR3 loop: CASSANQPSREKLFF. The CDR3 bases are TGTGCCAGCAGCGCGAATCAGCCGTCTAGGGAAAAACTGTTTTTT.

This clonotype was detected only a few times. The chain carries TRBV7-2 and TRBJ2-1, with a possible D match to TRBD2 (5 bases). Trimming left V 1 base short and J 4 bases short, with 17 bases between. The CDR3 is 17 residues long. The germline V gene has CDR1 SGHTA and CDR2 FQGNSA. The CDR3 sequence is CASSLGPAGRRYNEQFF. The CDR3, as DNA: TGTGCCAGCAGCTTAGGCCCCGCAGGAAGGAGGTACAATGAGCAGTTCTTC.

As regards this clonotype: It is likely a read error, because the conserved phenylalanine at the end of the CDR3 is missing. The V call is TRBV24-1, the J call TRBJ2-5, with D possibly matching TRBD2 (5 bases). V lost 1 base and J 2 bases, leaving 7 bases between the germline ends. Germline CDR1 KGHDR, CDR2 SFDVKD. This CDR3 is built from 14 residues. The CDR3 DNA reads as TGTGCCACCAGTGATTTCGGGGAGCAAGAGACCCAGTACGTC. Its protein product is CATSDFGEQETQYV.

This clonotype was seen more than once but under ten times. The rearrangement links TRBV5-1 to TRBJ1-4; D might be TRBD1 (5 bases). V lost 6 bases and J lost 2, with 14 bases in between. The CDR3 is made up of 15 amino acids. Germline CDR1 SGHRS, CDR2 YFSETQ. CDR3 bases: TGCGCCAGCACCCCAGGGTCGGCGACTAATGAAAAACTGTTTTTT. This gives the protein CASTPGSATNEKLFF.

The CDR3 spells CASSAAGDSNSPLHF. The CDR3 DNA follows: TGTGCCAGCAGTGCGGCTGGGGACAGTAATTCACCCCTCCACTTT. The rearrangement joins TRBV5-4 to TRBJ1-6; TRBD1 agrees at 7 bases. Germline CDR1 SGHNT, CDR2 YYREEE (reference sequence). The length of the CDR3 is 15 residues. V lost 5 bases and J lost 6; bases outside the gene matches: 8.

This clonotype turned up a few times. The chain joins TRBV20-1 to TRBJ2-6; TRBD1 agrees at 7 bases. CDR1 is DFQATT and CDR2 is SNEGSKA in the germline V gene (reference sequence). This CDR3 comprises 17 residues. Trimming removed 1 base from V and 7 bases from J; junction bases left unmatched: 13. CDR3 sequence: CSARGRLRGYGANVLTF. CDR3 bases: TGCAGTGCTAGAGGACGCCTCAGGGGGTATGGTGCCAACGTCCTGACTTTC.

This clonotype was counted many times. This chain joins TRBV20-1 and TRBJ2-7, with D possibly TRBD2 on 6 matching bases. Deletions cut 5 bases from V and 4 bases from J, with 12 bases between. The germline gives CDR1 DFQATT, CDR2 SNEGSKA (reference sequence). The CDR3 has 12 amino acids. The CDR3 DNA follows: TGCAGTGCTTCCCCGGGGGAGTACGAGCAGTACTTC. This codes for CSASPGEYEQYF.

CDR3 nucleotides: TGTGCCAGCAGTTTTAAGTTTATGGGACAGGAAACGGGGGGGCATCAGCCCCAGCATTTT. It encodes CASSFKFMGQETGGHQPQHF. This chain links TRBV12-3 or TRBV12-4 with TRBJ1-5; 8 positions agree with TRBD1. Losses at the gene ends were 3 bases for V and 5 bases for J; bases not matched to a gene: 21. The CDR3 runs 20 residues.

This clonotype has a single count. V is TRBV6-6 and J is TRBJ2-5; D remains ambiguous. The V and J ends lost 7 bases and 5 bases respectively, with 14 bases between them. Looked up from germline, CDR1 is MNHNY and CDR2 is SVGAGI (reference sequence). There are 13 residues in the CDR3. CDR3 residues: CASNKDRTETQYF. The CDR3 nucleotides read TGTGCCAGCAACAAGGACCGGACCGAGACCCAGTACTTC.

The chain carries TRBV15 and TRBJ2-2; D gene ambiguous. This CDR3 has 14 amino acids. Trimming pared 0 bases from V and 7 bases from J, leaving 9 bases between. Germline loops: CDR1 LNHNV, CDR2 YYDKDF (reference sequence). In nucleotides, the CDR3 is TGTGCCACCAGCAGAGATTTGCTAAGCGGGGAGCTGTTTTTT. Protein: CATSRDLLSGELFF.

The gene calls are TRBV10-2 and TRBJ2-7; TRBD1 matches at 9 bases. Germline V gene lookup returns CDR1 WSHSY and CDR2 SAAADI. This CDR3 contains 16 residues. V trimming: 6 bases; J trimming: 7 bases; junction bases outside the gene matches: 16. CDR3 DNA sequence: TGCGCCAGCAGGGAGGACAGGGGTCCGGTTTGGTGGGAGCAGTACTTC. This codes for CASREDRGPVWWEQYF.

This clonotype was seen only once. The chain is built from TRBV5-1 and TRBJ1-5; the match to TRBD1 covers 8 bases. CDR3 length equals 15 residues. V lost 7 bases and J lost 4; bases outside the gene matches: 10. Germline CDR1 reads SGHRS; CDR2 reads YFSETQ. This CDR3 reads CASGPGTGSNQPQHF. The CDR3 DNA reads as TGCGCCAGCGGGCCCGGGACAGGCTCTAATCAGCCCCAGCATTTT.